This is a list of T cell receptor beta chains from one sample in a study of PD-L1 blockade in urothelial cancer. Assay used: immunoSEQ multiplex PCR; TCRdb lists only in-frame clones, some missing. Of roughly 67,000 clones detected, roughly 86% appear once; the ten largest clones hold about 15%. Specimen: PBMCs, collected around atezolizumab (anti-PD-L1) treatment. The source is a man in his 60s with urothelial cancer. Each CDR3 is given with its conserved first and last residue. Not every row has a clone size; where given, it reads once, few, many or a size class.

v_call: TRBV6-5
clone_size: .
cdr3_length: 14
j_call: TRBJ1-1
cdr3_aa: CASRRQTGVGEAFF

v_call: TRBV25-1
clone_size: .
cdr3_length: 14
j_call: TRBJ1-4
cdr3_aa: CASSGQGASEKLFF

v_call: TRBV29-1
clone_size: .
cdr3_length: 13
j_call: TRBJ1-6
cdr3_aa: CSVGAGNNSPLHF

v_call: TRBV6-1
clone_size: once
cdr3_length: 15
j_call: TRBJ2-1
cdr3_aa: CASGPGTSGYNEQFF

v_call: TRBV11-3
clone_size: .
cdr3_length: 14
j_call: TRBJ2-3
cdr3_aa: CASSSRAGEYTQYF

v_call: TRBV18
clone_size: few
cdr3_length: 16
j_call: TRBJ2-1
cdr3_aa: CASSPPGAGAANEQFF

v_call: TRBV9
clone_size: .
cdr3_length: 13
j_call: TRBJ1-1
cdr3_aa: CASGRGPNTEAFF

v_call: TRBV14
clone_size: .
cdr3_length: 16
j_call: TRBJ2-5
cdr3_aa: CASSQDLGQVQETQYF

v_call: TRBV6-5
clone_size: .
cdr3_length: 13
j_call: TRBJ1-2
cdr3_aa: CASSRGQGGGYTF

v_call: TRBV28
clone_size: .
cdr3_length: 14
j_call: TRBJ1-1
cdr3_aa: CASSLFGEDTEAFF

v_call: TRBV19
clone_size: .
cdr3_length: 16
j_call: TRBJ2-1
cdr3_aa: CASSIFPAGTYNEQFF

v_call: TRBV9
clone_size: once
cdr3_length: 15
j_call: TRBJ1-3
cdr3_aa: CASSPLGGSGNTIYF

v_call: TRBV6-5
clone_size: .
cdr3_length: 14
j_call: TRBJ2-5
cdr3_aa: CASSRAGGQETQYF

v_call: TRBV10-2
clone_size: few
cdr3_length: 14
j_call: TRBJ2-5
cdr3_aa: CASRTAGGGETQYF

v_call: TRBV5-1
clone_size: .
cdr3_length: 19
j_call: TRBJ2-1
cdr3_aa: CASSPGTSGGAARYNEQFF

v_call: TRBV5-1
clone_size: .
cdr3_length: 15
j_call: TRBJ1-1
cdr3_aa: CASSLGGEGATEAFF

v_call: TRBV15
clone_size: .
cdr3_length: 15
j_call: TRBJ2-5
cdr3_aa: CATSRDFGGDETQYF

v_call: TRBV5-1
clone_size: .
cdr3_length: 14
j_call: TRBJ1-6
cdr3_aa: CASSFRGQGSPLHF

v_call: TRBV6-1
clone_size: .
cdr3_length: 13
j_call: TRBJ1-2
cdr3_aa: CASSLTGGFGYTF

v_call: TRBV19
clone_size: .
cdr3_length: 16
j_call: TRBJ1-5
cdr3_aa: CASSIGRGTVNQPQHF

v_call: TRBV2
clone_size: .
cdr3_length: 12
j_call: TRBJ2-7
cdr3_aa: CASRADKHEQYF

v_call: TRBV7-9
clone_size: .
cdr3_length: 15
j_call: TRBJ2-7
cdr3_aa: CASSSHRDNSYEQYF

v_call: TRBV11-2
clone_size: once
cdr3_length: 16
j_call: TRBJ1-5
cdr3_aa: CASSRRTGESNQPQHF

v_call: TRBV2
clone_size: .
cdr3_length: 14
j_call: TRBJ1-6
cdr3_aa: CASSEGQGNSPLHF

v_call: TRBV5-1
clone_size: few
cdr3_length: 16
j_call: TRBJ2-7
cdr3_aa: CASSLGQALFSYEQYF

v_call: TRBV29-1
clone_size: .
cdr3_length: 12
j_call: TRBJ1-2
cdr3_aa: CSVLLGTRAYTF

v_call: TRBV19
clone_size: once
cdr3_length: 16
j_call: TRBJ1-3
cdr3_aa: CASSLTHRGRGNTIYF

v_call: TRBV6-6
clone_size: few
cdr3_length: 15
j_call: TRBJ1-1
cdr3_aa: CASSIWTGESIEAFF

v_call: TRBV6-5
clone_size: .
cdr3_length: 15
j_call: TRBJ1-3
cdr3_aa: CASSGTGNSGNTIYF

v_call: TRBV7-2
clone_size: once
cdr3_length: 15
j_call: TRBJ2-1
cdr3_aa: CASSLTSGDYNEQFF

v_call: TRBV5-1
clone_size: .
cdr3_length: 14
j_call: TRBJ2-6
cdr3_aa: CASSLTPGANVLTF

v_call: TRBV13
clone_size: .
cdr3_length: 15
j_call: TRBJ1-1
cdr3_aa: CASSRGDRPGTEAFF

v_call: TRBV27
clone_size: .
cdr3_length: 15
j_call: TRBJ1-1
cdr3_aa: CASSRTRGRATEAFF

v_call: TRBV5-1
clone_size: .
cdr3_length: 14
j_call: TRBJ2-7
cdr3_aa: CASSDPGLAYEQYF

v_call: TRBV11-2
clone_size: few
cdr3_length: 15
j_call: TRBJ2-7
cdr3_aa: CASSRDRGFSYEQYF

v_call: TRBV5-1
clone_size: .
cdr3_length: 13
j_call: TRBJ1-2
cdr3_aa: CASRRTGGEGYTF

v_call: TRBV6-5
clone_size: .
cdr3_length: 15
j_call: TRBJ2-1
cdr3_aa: CASSYGTRSYNEQFF

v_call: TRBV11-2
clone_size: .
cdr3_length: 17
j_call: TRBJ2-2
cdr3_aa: CASSPRQGRRGTGELFF

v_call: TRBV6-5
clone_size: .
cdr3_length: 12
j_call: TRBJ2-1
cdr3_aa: CASSYEGGKQFF

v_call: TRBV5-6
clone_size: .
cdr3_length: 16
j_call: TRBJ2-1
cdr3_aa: CASSFGTGNIYNEQFF

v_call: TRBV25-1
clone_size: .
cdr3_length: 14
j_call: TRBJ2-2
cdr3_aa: CASSATGFPGELFF

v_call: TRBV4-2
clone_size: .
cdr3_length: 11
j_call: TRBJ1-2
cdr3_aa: CASSQDVSYTF

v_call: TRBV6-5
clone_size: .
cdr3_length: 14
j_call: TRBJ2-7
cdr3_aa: CASSLPGSPYEQYF

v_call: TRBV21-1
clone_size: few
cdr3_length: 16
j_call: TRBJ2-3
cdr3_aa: CASSKVPSGNTDTQYF

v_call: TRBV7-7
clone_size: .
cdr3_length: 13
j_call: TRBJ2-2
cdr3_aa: CASSLGGTGELFF

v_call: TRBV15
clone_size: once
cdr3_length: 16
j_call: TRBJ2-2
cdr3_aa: CATSGGQGAYTGELFF

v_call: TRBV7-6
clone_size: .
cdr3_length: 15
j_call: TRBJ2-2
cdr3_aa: CASSRTDSNTGELFF

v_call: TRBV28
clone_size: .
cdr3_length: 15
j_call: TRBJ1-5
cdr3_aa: CASAKFRESNQPQHF